One and the same sample provided the 32 T cell receptor beta chains below, sequenced in a study of cytotoxic CD8 clonotypes in ibrutinib-treated CLL. The protocol was immunoSEQ multiplex PCR, while the TCRdb copy is restricted to in-frame clones and leaves out a portion. The data contain roughly 45,000 clones, over 50% of them singletons. Sequences were derived from PBMCs, sampled after 24 months of ibrutinib treatment. These receptors were taken from a human donor with chronic lymphocytic leukemia.

This rearrangement joins TRBV7-8 to TRBJ1-2; D is ambiguous. The length of the CDR3 is 14 residues. Germline V gene data show CDR1 as SGHVS and CDR2 as FQNEAQ. V was shortened by 4 bases and J by 13 bases, with 22 bases between the two germline ends. The CDR3 sequence: CASSSRTEDHGGTF. The DNA of the CDR3 is TGTGCCAGCAGCTCCCGCACAGAGGACCACGGCGGCACCTTC.

The V and J genes are TRBV28 and TRBJ1-4; D not resolved. This CDR3 is 13 amino acids long. V lost 7 bases and J lost 6, with 12 bases in between. The germline CDR1 and CDR2 sequences are MDHEN and SYDVKM. CDR3 sequence reads: CASTWVADEKLFF. The DNA for the CDR3 is TGTGCCAGCACTTGGGTTGCGGATGAAAAACTGTTTTTT.

There are a few counts of this clone. The chain is built from TRBV5-1 and TRBJ2-7; D not certain. Trimming took off 6 bases at V and 5 bases at J, with 9 bases between the two ends. Germline V gives CDR1 SGHRS, CDR2 YFSETQ. The CDR3 covers 11 residues. CDR3 region: CASKGLNEQYF. The CDR3 nucleotides read TGCGCCAGCAAGGGCCTCAACGAGCAGTACTTC.

The chain couples TRBV6-6 to TRBJ2-7; perhaps TRBD2 as D (5 bases). CDR1 is MNHNY, CDR2 SVGAGI, per germline (reference sequence). CDR3 size: 15 residues. The V end was cut by 0 bases, the J end by 3 bases, with 12 bases between. The CDR3 coding sequence is TGTGCCAGCAGTTACTCGCTGGCCGGGAACTACGAGCAGTACTTC. Amino acids: CASSYSLAGNYEQYF.

This clone was picked up one time. The CDR3 region is CAIGTSGHYNEQFF. The CDR3 nucleotides read TGTGCCATCGGTACTAGCGGACACTACAATGAGCAGTTCTTC. The rearrangement links TRBV10-3 to TRBJ2-1; 8 positions match TRBD2. The V and J ends lost 8 bases and 3 bases, in that order; junction bases with no gene match: 6. This CDR3 contains 14 residues. CDR1 and CDR2 (germline): ENHRY, SYGVKD.

This sequence joins TRBV12-5 and TRBJ2-7, with TRBD1 identical over 9 bases. This CDR3 is built from 18 residues. Germline-derived CDR1 and CDR2 are LGHNT and FRNRAP. Trimming took 5 bases from V and 0 from J; bases not matched to a gene: 14. The CDR3 region has the DNA TGTGCTAGTGGTCCCCATCGGACAGGGGCGGTTGGCTCCTACGAGCAGTACTTC. Translation: CASGPHRTGAVGSYEQYF.

The CDR3 reads CSARPKMTQFF. In DNA, the CDR3 is TGCAGTGCTAGACCGAAAATGACGCAGTTCTTC. This sequence joins TRBV20-1 and TRBJ2-1; D call uncertain. V shed 2 bases and J shed 12 bases, with 11 bases lying between them. This CDR3 is 11 amino acids long. Germline lookup yields CDR1 DFQATT and CDR2 SNEGSKA (reference sequence).

The rearrangement uses TRBV9 and TRBJ2-5; D is unclear. The V and J ends lost 4 bases and 5 bases respectively, with 15 bases between them. The CDR3 runs to 14 residues. The germline gives CDR1 SGDLS, CDR2 YYNGEE. CDR3 bases: TGTGCCAGCAGCCGGGTTCTAGGTCGGGAGACCCAGTACTTC. Protein: CASSRVLGRETQYF.

The chain employs TRBV18 and TRBJ2-7; 7 nucleotides align to TRBD1. Per the germline V gene, CDR1 is KGHSH and CDR2 is LQKENI. Unmatched junction bases numbered 4, after V lost 5 bases and J lost 0 bases. The CDR3 has 14 amino acids. In DNA form, the CDR3 reads TGTGCCAGCTCAGCCTACAGGGGCTCCTACGAGCAGTACTTC. Translation: CASSAYRGSYEQYF.

The rearrangement links TRBV6-5 to TRBJ1-5; D not resolved. The V gene's germline CDR1 is MNHEY and CDR2 SVGAGI. The ends were cut back, 2 bases at V and 5 bases at J, with 7 bases in the middle. The CDR3 spans 13 residues. CDR3 protein: CASSYGRYQPQHF. CDR3 bases: TGTGCCAGCAGTTACGGGAGATATCAGCCCCAGCATTTT.

This clone appeared once. The chain employs TRBV6-6 and TRBJ1-2; D gene uncertain. Germline V gene data show CDR1 as MNHNY and CDR2 as SVGAGI (reference sequence). The V end lost 4 bases, the J end lost 1 base, and 13 bases lay between the germline ends. This CDR3 is built from 15 residues. CDR3 bases: TGTGCCAGCAGTTCTATAACAGCAAATAACTATGGCTACACCTTC. It translates to CASSSITANNYGYTF.

This clone was detected a few times. The chain links TRBV28 to TRBJ2-7, with D possibly matching TRBD1 (6 bases). Per germline, CDR1 MDHEN and CDR2 SYDVKM. Trimming took 6 bases from V and 3 from J, leaving 15 bases between them. This CDR3 has 14 amino acids. The CDR3, as DNA: TGTGCCAGCAGCATCACAGGGAAGAACTACGAGCAGTACTTC. This sequence encodes CASSITGKNYEQYF.

This clone was picked up a small number of times. Here the CDR3 DNA reads TGCGCCAGCAGCTTGGGCAGGGGTATAAGGGAGACCCAGTACTTC. Protein: CASSLGRGIRETQYF. This chain links TRBV5-1 with TRBJ2-5; TRBD1 might be the D (6 bases). This CDR3 spans 15 amino acids. Looked up from germline, CDR1 is SGHRS and CDR2 is YFSETQ. The germline V and J ends were trimmed by 0 bases and 5 bases, with 14 bases remaining between them.

This clone has at least ten counts. The rearrangement uses TRBV2 and TRBJ1-5, with D perhaps TRBD1 (5 bases). The germline V and J ends were trimmed by 3 bases and 2 bases, with 14 bases remaining between them. The CDR3 extends over 16 amino acids. Germline CDR1 SNHLY, CDR2 FYNNEI. The CDR3 sequence: CASSDSTGAGNQPQHF. The DNA for the CDR3 is TGTGCCAGCAGTGACTCTACAGGCGCGGGCAATCAGCCCCAGCATTTT.

V is TRBV19 and J is TRBJ1-1, with D maybe TRBD1 (6 bases). With 4 bases removed from V and 3 bases from J, the gap between germline ends came to 18 bases. The CDR3 sequence is 16 residues long. Germline V lookup: CDR1 LNHDA, CDR2 SQIVND (reference sequence). CDR3 sequence reads: CASSKTGVAGDTEAFF. The CDR3 coding sequence is TGTGCCAGTAGTAAGACAGGCGTAGCGGGGGACACTGAAGCTTTCTTT.

This chain's CDR3 is CASSPGPGQGKQPQHF. The CDR3 DNA reads TGTGCCAGCAGCCCGGGACCGGGACAGGGAAAGCAGCCCCAGCATTTT. V gene TRBV7-8 combines with J gene TRBJ1-5; 9 nucleotides line up with TRBD1. The germline V gene has CDR1 SGHVS and CDR2 FQNEAQ. After removal of 5 bases from V and 7 bases from J, the junction contained 12 bases not matched to a gene. The CDR3 extends over 16 amino acids. Full variable domain (missing parts from reference TRBV7-8 and TRBJ1-5): GAGVSQSPRYKVAKRGQDVALRCDPISGHVSLFWYQQALGQGPEFLTYFQNEAQLDKSGLPSDRFFAERPEGSVSTLKIQRTQQEDSAVYLCASSPGPGQGKQPQHFGDGTRLSIL.

This clone appeared a few times. The junction and the germline gene differ at one end; a read error may be behind it. The V gene is TRBV7-7, the J gene TRBJ2-1, with a tentative D call TRBD1 (6 bases). Germline V gives CDR1 SSHAT, CDR2 FNYEAQ (reference sequence). The CDR3 length is 15 residues. The CDR3 DNA reads as TGTGCTAGCAGCCCAGCCCCCGCGACAGGCCATGAGCAGTTCTTC. Amino acids: CASSPAPATGHEQFF. The variable domain in full, with the rest retrieved from reference TRBV7-7 and TRBJ2-1, is GAGVSQSPRYKVTKRGQDVTLRCDPISSHATLYWYQQALGQGPEFLTYFNYEAQPDKSGLPSDRFSAERPEGSISTLTIQRTEQRDSAMYRCASSPAPATGHEQFFGPGTRLTVL.

This clone was seen a few times. The CDR3 protein is CAWSVRADTQYF. The CDR3 DNA sequence: TGTGCCTGGAGTGTACGAGCGGATACGCAGTATTTT. The chain has TRBV30 and TRBJ2-3; D is undetermined. With 0 bases removed from V and 6 bases from J, the gap between germline ends came to 7 bases. The CDR3 has 12 amino acids. CDR1 and CDR2 from the germline V gene are GTSNPN and SVGIG (reference sequence).

In the case of this clone: Other DNA sequences in this specimen translate into the identical CDR3. V gene TRBV18 combines with J gene TRBJ2-7, with D unclear. CDR3 length: 12 amino acids. Germline CDR1 reads KGHSH; CDR2 reads LQKENI. Deletions cut 0 bases from V and 1 base from J, with 1 base between. This CDR3 reads CASSPPSYEQYF. CDR3 DNA: TGTGCCAGCTCACCACCTTCCTACGAGCAGTACTTC. The complete variable domain, with remaining parts taken from reference TRBV18 and TRBJ2-7, reads NAGVMQNPRHLVRRRGQEARLRCSPMKGHSHVYWYRQLPEEGLKFMVYLQKENIIDESGMPKERFSAEFPKEGPSILRIQQVVRGDSAAYFCASSPPSYEQYFGPGTRLTVT.

The chain has TRBV30 and TRBJ2-7; D is ambiguous. Germline loops: CDR1 GTSNPN, CDR2 SVGIG (reference sequence). V lost 6 bases and J lost 4, with 16 bases in between. The CDR3 spans 13 residues. Written as DNA, the CDR3 is TGTGCCTGCCACGGCCCTAGGGAATACGAGCAGTACTTC. This codes for CACHGPREYEQYF.

This clone occurred once. V usage is TRBV5-6 and J usage is TRBJ2-1, with 7 bases identical to TRBD1. This CDR3 comprises 14 residues. Germline V CDR1 and CDR2: SGHDT, YYEEEE. The junction had 10 bases not matched to a gene; V was cut back by 1 base and J by 12 bases. The CDR3 protein is CASSLQGVSSRQFF. The CDR3 coding sequence is TGTGCCAGCAGCTTGCAGGGGGTTAGTAGTAGGCAGTTCTTC.

This rearrangement joins TRBV9 to TRBJ2-3, with 8 bases that match TRBD2. Germline V lookup: CDR1 SGDLS, CDR2 YYNGEE. Germline trimming cut 2 bases from V and 2 bases from J; bases unmatched to any gene: 7. CDR3 length equals 16 residues. CDR3 nucleotides: TGTGCCAGCAGCGTCGCCGGGACTAGATCCACAGATACGCAGTATTTT. This gives the protein CASSVAGTRSTDTQYF.

This clone has only a few counts. The V call is TRBV28, the J call TRBJ1-5; 7 bases line up with TRBD1. From germline, CDR1 is MDHEN and CDR2 SYDVKM. V trimming: 5 bases; J trimming: 4 bases; junction bases outside the gene matches: 14. There are 17 residues in the CDR3. CDR3: CASSPGGTAVKNQPQHF. In DNA, the CDR3 is TGTGCCAGCAGTCCTGGGGGGACAGCCGTAAAGAATCAGCCCCAGCATTTT.

The rearrangement joins TRBV5-3 to TRBJ2-2; D is ambiguous. TRBV5-3 is sorted into the ORF group, with uncertain function. V lost 0 bases to trimming and J lost 2 bases, with 8 bases between them. This CDR3 has 15 amino acids. The CDR3 DNA follows: TGTGCCAGAAGCTTGGAACTACTCAACACCGGGGAGCTGTTTTTT. This encodes CARSLELLNTGELFF.

The chain carries TRBV28 and TRBJ2-1, with 12 nucleotides matching TRBD1. Germline V gene lookup returns CDR1 MDHEN and CDR2 SYDVKM. The V segment lost 6 bases and the J segment 7 bases; nucleotides outside the gene matches: 10. This CDR3 has 16 residues. CDR3 loop: CASRTPGQGAWNEQFF. The DNA of the CDR3 is TGTGCCAGCAGAACCCCGGGACAGGGGGCGTGGAATGAGCAGTTCTTC.

The chain uses TRBV7-2 and TRBJ2-7; 7 bases align to TRBD1. Per the germline V gene, CDR1 is SGHTA and CDR2 is FQGNSA. V lost 3 bases to trimming and J lost 3 bases; unmatched junction nucleotides: 11. The CDR3 loop spans 16 amino acids. This chain's CDR3 is CASSFRQGAYFYEQYF. CDR3 bases: TGTGCCAGCAGCTTTCGACAGGGCGCCTACTTCTACGAGCAGTACTTC.

This clone has ten or more counts. This chain uses TRBV7-3 with TRBJ2-2; possible D gene TRBD1, 5 bases. V lost 4 bases and J 8 bases, leaving 20 bases between the germline ends. Germline loops: CDR1 SGHTA, CDR2 FQGTGA. This CDR3 is built from 16 residues. The CDR3 coding sequence is TGTGCCAGCAGCTCCCGTCATCAAGGGGTTAAGGGGGAGCTGTTTTTT. Protein: CASSSRHQGVKGELFF.

This clone was seen a single time. The chain recombines TRBV15 with TRBJ1-3; 9 nucleotides align to TRBD1. The CDR3 is 16 residues long. Germline V gene data show CDR1 as LNHNV and CDR2 as YYDKDF (reference sequence). V shed 1 base and J 4 bases; nucleotides not matched to a gene: 5. Written as DNA, the CDR3 is TGTGCCACCAGCAGAGCAAGCGGACAGGGGGGAAACACCATATATTTT. Encoded protein: CATSRASGQGGNTIYF.

V is TRBV29-1 and J is TRBJ2-1, with 11 bases lining up with TRBD1. The trim removed 7 bases at V and 7 bases at J, leaving 9 bases unmatched. The CDR3 is 14 amino acids. CDR1 and CDR2 (germline): SQVTM, ANQGSEA. Here the CDR3 reads CSAGDRGLGNEQFF. CDR3 DNA: TGCAGCGCCGGGGACAGGGGGTTAGGAAATGAGCAGTTCTTC.

The V call is TRBV2, the J call TRBJ1-5; D remains unclear. This CDR3 is built from 14 residues. V was clipped by 7 bases and J by 4 bases, with 14 bases between them. Germline-derived CDR1 and CDR2 are SNHLY and FYNNEI. CDR3 in amino acids: CASNGIQPNQPQHF. The CDR3 coding sequence is TGTGCCAGCAACGGGATCCAGCCTAATCAGCCCCAGCATTTT.

This clone was seen a few times. The chain has TRBV11-2 and TRBJ2-5; possible D gene TRBD2, 7 bases. The germline V and J ends were trimmed by 0 bases and 4 bases, with 12 bases remaining between them. The CDR3 is 15 residues long. Per germline, CDR1 SGHAT and CDR2 FQNNGV. CDR3 nucleotide sequence: TGTGCCAGCAGCTTAGAAGGGGGGGAAGGAGAGACCCAGTACTTC. Encoded protein: CASSLEGGEGETQYF.

V usage is TRBV5-1 and J usage is TRBJ1-2; 9 nucleotides match TRBD1. The CDR3 spans 14 residues. With 3 bases clipped from V and 3 bases from J, the junction kept 3 bases outside the gene matches. Germline CDR1 reads SGHRS; CDR2 reads YFSETQ. Here the CDR3 reads CASSYGTGYYGYTF. Here the CDR3 DNA reads TGCGCCAGCAGCTACGGGACAGGGTACTATGGCTACACCTTC.